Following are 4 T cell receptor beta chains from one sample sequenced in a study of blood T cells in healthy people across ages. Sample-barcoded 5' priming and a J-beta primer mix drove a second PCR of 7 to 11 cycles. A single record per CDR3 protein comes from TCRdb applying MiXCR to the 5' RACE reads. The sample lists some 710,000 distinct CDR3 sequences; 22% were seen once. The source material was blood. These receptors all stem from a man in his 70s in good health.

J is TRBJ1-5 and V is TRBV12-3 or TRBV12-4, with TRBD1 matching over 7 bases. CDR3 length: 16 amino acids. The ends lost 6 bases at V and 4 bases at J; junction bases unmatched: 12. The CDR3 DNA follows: TGTGCCAGCAGATTTACTACAGGGGTAAGAAATCAGCCCCAGCATTTT. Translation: CASRFTTGVRNQPQHF.

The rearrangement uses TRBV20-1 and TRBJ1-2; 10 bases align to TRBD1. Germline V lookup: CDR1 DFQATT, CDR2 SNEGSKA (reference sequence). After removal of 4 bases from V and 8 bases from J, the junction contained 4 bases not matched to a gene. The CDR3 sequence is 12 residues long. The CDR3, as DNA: TGCAGTGCTACCCGGGACAGGGGAGGCTACACCTTC. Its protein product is CSATRDRGGYTF.

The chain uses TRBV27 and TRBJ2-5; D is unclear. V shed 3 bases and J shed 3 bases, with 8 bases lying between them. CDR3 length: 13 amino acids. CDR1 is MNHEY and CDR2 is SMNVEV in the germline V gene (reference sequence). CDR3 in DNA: TGTGCCAGCAGTTTCTTATACGAAGAGACCCAGTACTTC. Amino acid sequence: CASSFLYEETQYF.

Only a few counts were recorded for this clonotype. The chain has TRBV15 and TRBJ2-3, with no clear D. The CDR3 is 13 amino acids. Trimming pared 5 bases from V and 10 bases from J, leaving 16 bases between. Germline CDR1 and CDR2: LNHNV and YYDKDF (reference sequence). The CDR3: CATSLSSSSAQYF. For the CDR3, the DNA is TGTGCCACCAGCCTATCTTCTTCTAGTGCGCAGTATTTT. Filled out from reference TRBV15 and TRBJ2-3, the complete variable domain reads DAMVIQNPRYQVTQFGKPVTLSCSQTLNHNVMYWYQQKSSQAPKLLFHYYDKDFNNEADTPDNFQSRRPNTSFCFLDIRSPGLGDTAMYLCATSLSSSSAQYFGPGTRLTVL.